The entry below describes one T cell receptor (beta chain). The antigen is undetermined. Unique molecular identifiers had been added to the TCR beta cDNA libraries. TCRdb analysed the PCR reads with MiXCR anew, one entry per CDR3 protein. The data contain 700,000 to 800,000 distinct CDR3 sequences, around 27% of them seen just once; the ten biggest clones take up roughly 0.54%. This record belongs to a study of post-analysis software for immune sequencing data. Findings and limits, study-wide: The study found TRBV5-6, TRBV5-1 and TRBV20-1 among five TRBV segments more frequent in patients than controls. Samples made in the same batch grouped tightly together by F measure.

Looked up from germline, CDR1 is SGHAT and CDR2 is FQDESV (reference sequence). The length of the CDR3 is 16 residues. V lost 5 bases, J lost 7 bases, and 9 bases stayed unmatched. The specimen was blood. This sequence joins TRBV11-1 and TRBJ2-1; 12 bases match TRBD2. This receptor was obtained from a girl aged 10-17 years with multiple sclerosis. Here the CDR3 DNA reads TGTGCCAGCAGCCCACAGACTAGCGGGAGTTTTAATGAGCAGTTCTTC. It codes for CASSPQTSGSFNEQFF.